The 28 T cell receptor beta chains presented below share a single source sample, sequenced in a study of Tregs in tolerant kidney transplant recipients. Libraries were prepared by immunoSEQ multiplex PCR; TCRdb keeps only in-frame clonotypes and omits some of them. The sample lists around 85,000 clones, approximately 89% seen once, with approximately 0.37% in the top ten. The sample consisted of Tregs from blood, taken before the transplant. Receptor source: a human donor who received a combined kidney and bone marrow transplant.

The chain links TRBV6-6 to TRBJ2-7; 8 bases align to TRBD2. V was clipped by 2 bases and J by 3 bases; unmatched bases: 3. CDR1 is MNHNY, CDR2 SVGAGI, per germline (reference sequence). CDR3 length: 14 residues. The CDR3 DNA reads TGTGCCAGCAGTTACGCGAGCGGGAGCTACGAGCAGTACTTC. Translated, it gives CASSYASGSYEQYF.

The gene calls are TRBV10-2 and TRBJ2-7; 8 positions agree with TRBD2. CDR1 and CDR2 (germline): WSHSY, SAAADI. The CDR3 is made up of 14 amino acids. J was trimmed by 1 base and V by 4 bases; bases with no gene match: 3. This chain's CDR3 is CASSALAASYEQYF. CDR3 in DNA: TGCGCCAGCAGTGCACTAGCGGCATCCTACGAGCAGTACTTC.

The V and J genes are TRBV15 and TRBJ2-1; weak D call: TRBD2 (5 bases). Germline V gene data show CDR1 as LNHNV and CDR2 as YYDKDF (reference sequence). CDR3 length: 15 amino acids. Trimming stripped 1 base from V and 3 bases from J, with 10 bases between. Here the CDR3 DNA reads TGTGCCACCAGCAGAGCGACGGGGAACTACAATGAGCAGTTCTTC. This gives the protein CATSRATGNYNEQFF.

The CDR3 nucleotides are TGTGCCAGCAGCAAAGGGACGGGTAGAGTAGGTGGAAACACCATATATTTT. It translates to CASSKGTGRVGGNTIYF. The genes are TRBV9 and TRBJ1-3, with D possibly TRBD1 on 5 matching bases. CDR1 is SGDLS, CDR2 YYNGEE, per germline. The CDR3 loop spans 17 amino acids. V lost 4 bases and J lost 3, with 20 bases in between.

This clone was counted a single time. CDR3 sequence: CASSSWAPPSYEQYF. The CDR3 nucleotides read TGTGCCAGCAGCTCCTGGGCCCCTCCCTCCTACGAGCAGTACTTC. The rearrangement links TRBV7-2 to TRBJ2-7; no clear D. Per the germline V gene, CDR1 is SGHTA and CDR2 is FQGNSA. The CDR3 is 15 amino acids. With 4 bases removed from V and 0 bases from J, the gap between germline ends came to 13 bases.

The chain uses TRBV9 and TRBJ2-7; 12 bases are shared with TRBD2. This CDR3 has 17 amino acids. Germline assignment: CDR1 SGDLS and CDR2 YYNGEE. After removal of 4 bases from V and 6 bases from J, the junction contained 14 bases not matched to a gene. The CDR3 region is CASSPSMTSGRGREQYF. CDR3 coding DNA: TGTGCCAGCAGCCCATCCATGACTAGCGGGAGAGGTCGCGAGCAGTACTTC.

The chain is built from TRBV7-3 and TRBJ2-3, with TRBD2 as a possible D gene (7 bases). The CDR3 extends over 18 amino acids. CDR1 is SGHTA, CDR2 FQGTGA, per germline. V was pared by 6 bases and J by 0 bases, with 22 bases between. As DNA, the CDR3 is TGTGCCAGCAGTGCTATGGGGGCTAGCGGAACTAGCACAGATACGCAGTATTTT. This translates into CASSAMGASGTSTDTQYF.

With respect to this clone: Other DNA sequences within the sample encode an identical CDR3. The chain employs TRBV7-2 and TRBJ1-5; D might be TRBD1 (5 bases). V was trimmed by 1 base and J by 4 bases, leaving 14 bases between them. This CDR3 has 16 residues. The germline V gene encodes CDR1 SGHTA and CDR2 FQGNSA. As DNA, the CDR3 is TGTGCCAGCAGCTTAGGGGGTTGGGGGGAAAATCAGCCCCAGCATTTT. Encoded protein: CASSLGGWGENQPQHF.

The chain has TRBV19 and TRBJ1-4; 10 bases agree with TRBD1. This CDR3 is 15 amino acids long. Per the germline V gene, CDR1 is LNHDA and CDR2 is SQIVND (reference sequence). J lost 8 bases, V lost 6 bases, and 9 bases had no gene match. The CDR3 protein is CASSSTGGSKEKLFF. In DNA, the CDR3 is TGTGCCAGTAGCTCGACAGGGGGCTCGAAGGAAAAACTGTTTTTT.

This clone appeared a few times. The V gene is TRBV18, the J gene TRBJ1-3; D gene unclear. CDR1 and CDR2 (germline): KGHSH, LQKENI. Trimming removed 1 base at V and 2 bases at J, with 9 bases between. The CDR3 runs 15 residues. CDR3 amino acids: CASSPQGLTGNTIYF. As DNA, the CDR3 is TGTGCCAGCTCACCACAGGGCCTCACTGGAAACACCATATATTTT.

The genes are TRBV7-2 and TRBJ2-7, with unresolved D. Trimming removed 3 bases from V and 7 bases from J, with 19 bases in between. The CDR3 runs to 15 residues. Germline V gene data show CDR1 as SGHTA and CDR2 as FQGNSA. The CDR3 nucleotides are TGTGCCAGCAGCTTGGCTCCGAGTAGGGCGGTAGAGCAGTACTTC. This gives the protein CASSLAPSRAVEQYF.

This chain links TRBV6-1 with TRBJ1-2; D is perhaps TRBD1 (6 bases). V was trimmed by 5 bases and J by 8 bases, leaving 12 bases between them. Germline V gene sequence: CDR1 MNHNS, CDR2 SASEGT. The CDR3 covers 12 residues. The CDR3: CASSPGAWGYTF. The CDR3 nucleotides read TGTGCCAGCAGTCCGGGGGCCTGGGGCTACACCTTC.

J is TRBJ2-1 and V is TRBV28; D not resolved. Per germline, CDR1 MDHEN and CDR2 SYDVKM. Trimming pared 6 bases from V and 0 bases from J, leaving 12 bases between. This CDR3 comprises 15 residues. This chain's CDR3 is CASRPGGSSYNEQFF. The CDR3 DNA reads TGTGCCAGCAGGCCCGGCGGTAGCTCCTACAATGAGCAGTTCTTC.

The V and J genes are TRBV6-5 and TRBJ1-2, with D perhaps matching TRBD1 (5 bases). V was clipped by 5 bases and J by 2 bases, with 12 bases between them. Germline CDR1 is MNHEY and CDR2 is SVGAGI. The length of the CDR3 is 14 residues. CDR3 amino acids: CASSPGRRNYGYTF. CDR3 nucleotide sequence: TGTGCCAGCAGTCCGGGACGGAGGAACTATGGCTACACCTTC.

The J gene is TRBJ2-3, the V gene TRBV29-1, with a tentative D call TRBD1 (5 bases). V was clipped by 3 bases and J by 6 bases, with 16 bases between them. Germline V gene data show CDR1 as SQVTM and CDR2 as ANQGSEA. The CDR3 is 14 amino acids. Here the CDR3 DNA reads TGCAGCGTTGAGGGGCCCCCTGGATCGGATACGCAGTATTTT. This translates into CSVEGPPGSDTQYF.

The chain uses TRBV7-2 and TRBJ2-7, with 9 bases matching TRBD2. J gave up 4 bases and V 6 bases, and 10 bases lay outside the gene matches. Germline CDR1 is SGHTA and CDR2 is FQGNSA. The CDR3 runs to 15 residues. In nucleotides, the CDR3 is TGTGCCAGCAGTTATTCTAGCGGGACATCTTACGAGCAGTACTTC. This translates into CASSYSSGTSYEQYF.

This clone appeared once. The rearrangement links TRBV9 to TRBJ2-4; D not resolved. Looked up from germline, CDR1 is SGDLS and CDR2 is YYNGEE. V lost 4 bases and J lost 7, with 9 bases in between. CDR3 size: 12 residues. This chain's CDR3 is CASSPKGNIQYF. DNA of the CDR3: TGTGCCAGCAGCCCCAAAGGGAACATTCAGTACTTC. The variable domain in full, with the rest retrieved from reference TRBV9 and TRBJ2-4, is DSGVTQTPKHLITATGQRVTLRCSPRSGDLSVYWYQQSLDQGLQFLIQYYNGEERAKGNILERFSAQQFPDLHSELNLSSLELGDSALYFCASSPKGNIQYFGAGTRLSVL.

This clone was observed a few times. The gene calls are TRBV5-4 and TRBJ1-3; perhaps TRBD1 as D (6 bases). The germline CDR1 and CDR2 sequences are SGHNT and YYREEE (reference sequence). This CDR3 has 15 amino acids. The V gene lost 5 bases and the J gene lost 4 bases, with 16 bases spanning the gap. CDR3 protein: CASSANTGHGNTIYF. In DNA, the CDR3 is TGTGCCAGCAGTGCCAACACAGGGCACGGAAACACCATATATTTT. The variable domain in full, completed from reference TRBV5-4 and TRBJ1-3, reads ETGVTQSPTHLIKTRGQQVTLRCSSQSGHNTVSWYQQALGQGPQFIFQYYREEENGRGNFPPRFSGLQFPNYSSELNVNALELDDSALYLCASSANTGHGNTIYFGEGSWLTVV.

The chain employs TRBV5-5 and TRBJ1-4; tentatively, D is TRBD1 (6 bases). The CDR3 extends over 14 amino acids. Germline CDR1 SGHKS, CDR2 YYEKEE (reference sequence). The V and J ends lost 5 bases and 7 bases respectively, with 15 bases between them. This CDR3 is CASSSPGHLEKLFF. CDR3 nucleotide sequence: TGTGCCAGCAGTTCCCCGGGACACCTTGAAAAACTGTTTTTT.

The CDR3 sequence is CASTLLQRTVNSNQPQHF. The CDR3 DNA reads TGTGCCAGCACCCTACTCCAACGTACCGTAAATAGCAATCAGCCCCAGCATTTT. V usage is TRBV28 and J usage is TRBJ1-5; D gene unclear. The CDR3 contains 18 residues. Germline V gene sequence: CDR1 MDHEN, CDR2 SYDVKM. V lost 7 bases to trimming and J lost 0 bases, with 22 bases between them.

The J gene is TRBJ2-2, the V gene TRBV28; D is uncertain. This CDR3 is built from 15 residues. The germline V gene has CDR1 MDHEN and CDR2 SYDVKM. With 0 bases removed from V and 3 bases from J, the gap between germline ends came to 8 bases. For the CDR3, the DNA is TGTGCCAGCAGTTTATGGCAATTAGACACCGGGGAGCTGTTTTTT. This codes for CASSLWQLDTGELFF.

This sequence joins TRBV2 and TRBJ2-1; possible D gene TRBD1, 5 bases. CDR3 size: 14 residues. Germline V gene lookup returns CDR1 SNHLY and CDR2 FYNNEI. The germline V and J ends were trimmed by 4 bases and 3 bases, with 10 bases remaining between them. The DNA for the CDR3 is TGTGCCAGCAGTGGTCTAGGGGTCTACAATGAGCAGTTCTTC. It specifies CASSGLGVYNEQFF.

The chain's CDR3 is CASSTDLGNTIYF. The CDR3 DNA reads as TGCGCCAGCAGCACCGACTTGGGAAACACCATATATTTT. V is TRBV5-1 and J is TRBJ1-3; D is ambiguous. The CDR3 consists of 13 residues. CDR1 and CDR2 (germline): SGHRS, YFSETQ. V was pared by 4 bases and J by 4 bases, with 9 bases between.

The DNA of the CDR3 is TGTGCCAGCAGCTTAGACGCGACGTCATATAGCAATCAGCCCCAGCATTTT. It translates to CASSLDATSYSNQPQHF. V is TRBV7-2 and J is TRBJ1-5; D call uncertain. The CDR3 extends over 17 amino acids. V shed 1 base and J shed 0 bases, with 13 bases lying between them. Germline V gene lookup returns CDR1 SGHTA and CDR2 FQGNSA.

In its sample, this clone was seen a few times. The V gene is TRBV5-1, the J gene TRBJ1-3; 8 bases agree with TRBD1. The junction had 4 bases not matched to a gene; V was cut back by 4 bases and J by 4 bases. The CDR3 is 14 amino acids. From germline, CDR1 is SGHRS and CDR2 YFSETQ. For the CDR3, the DNA is TGCGCCAGCAGCCAGGGGGCGCGAGGAAACACCATATATTTT. The encoded protein is CASSQGARGNTIYF.

Regarding this clone: The junction and the germline gene differ at one end; a read error may be behind it. This chain joins TRBV5-1 and TRBJ2-3, with a tentative D call TRBD1 (6 bases). Germline CDR1 SGHRS, CDR2 YFSETQ. This CDR3 has 16 residues. The CDR3 nucleotides read TGCACCAGCAGCTTGTCCTCTACAGGGCTGGCAGATACGCAGTATTTT. Protein product: CTSSLSSTGLADTQYF.

On this clone: One junction end disagrees with the germline gene, perhaps due to a read error. This sequence joins TRBV6-6 and TRBJ1-5, with 8 bases fitting TRBD1. The CDR3 length is 16 residues. The germline CDR1 and CDR2 sequences are MNHNY and SVGAGI (reference sequence). Written as DNA, the CDR3 is TGTGCCAGCAGTGACTCAGGGCAGGGGGCGAATCAGCCCCAGCATTTT. The encoded protein is CASSDSGQGANQPQHF.

This rearrangement joins TRBV6-5 to TRBJ1-2; D remains unclear. V lost 0 bases, J lost 4 bases, and 12 bases lay in between. Per germline, CDR1 MNHEY and CDR2 SVGAGI. CDR3 size: 15 residues. CDR3 protein: CASSYSGQSAYGYTF. CDR3 coding DNA: TGTGCCAGCAGTTACTCGGGCCAGTCTGCCTATGGCTACACCTTC.